This T cell receptor (beta chain) came from a study of T-cell memory formation after mild COVID-19. This CDR3 is 15 amino acids long. Germline trimming cut 4 bases from V and 9 bases from J; bases unmatched to any gene: 9. CDR1 is SGHRS, CDR2 YFSETQ, per germline. Each CDR3 protein gets one entry after TCRdb re-called the 5' RACE reads with MiXCR. The sample contains some 350,000 distinct CDR3 sequences, 10% to 15% of which appear only once. This clonotype showed up just a few times. Sequenced input: PBMCs or a T cell subset sorted from them (not recorded which). This clonotype was obtained from a man between 18 and 35 years old who had mild COVID-19 (a few samples of this study predate the infection). Cell type and time point are not known. The chain couples TRBV5-1 to TRBJ2-1, with 11 nucleotides matching TRBD2. In DNA, the CDR3 is TGCGCCAGCAGCCCCGGGGTAGCGGGGGGGACTGAGCAGTTCTTC. This gives the protein CASSPGVAGGTEQFF.